Each of the 21 T cell receptor beta chains below was sequenced from the same sample in a study of beta chain features in type 1 diabetes. Study conclusions and caveats: Among patients with Type 1 diabetes, TCRB CDR3s were moderately but significantly shorter in every one of the four CD4+ subsets.

Expressed TCRB transcripts were sequenced because the entire RNA isolate underwent reverse transcription. Only in-frame clones appear in the TCRdb table, and some are missing; sequencing was by immunoSEQ multiplex PCR. The table lists about 190,000 clones, approximately 7.8% of them singletons. Their target antigens are unknown. Sequencing used central memory CD4+ T cells from blood. The receptor set was obtained from a woman in her thirties or forties with type 1 diabetes.

V and J are TRBV19 and TRBJ1-2; 7 nucleotides match TRBD1. Germline V gives CDR1 LNHDA, CDR2 SQIVND (reference sequence). The CDR3 length is 13 residues. Trimming took 5 bases from V and 2 from J; bases not matched to a gene: 2. CDR3 DNA sequence: TGTGCCAGTAGTGGACAGGAAAACTATGGCTACACCTTC. It specifies CASSGQENYGYTF. Using reference TRBV19 and TRBJ1-2 for the parts outside the CDR3, the full variable domain is DGGITQSPKYLFRKEGQNVTLSCEQNLNHDAMYWYRQDPGQGLRLIYYSQIVNDFQKGDIAEGYSVSREKKESFPLTVTSAQKNPTAFYLCASSGQENYGYTFGSGTRLTVV.

The table lists this clone with a few counts. This rearrangement joins TRBV15 to TRBJ2-7; the match to TRBD2 covers 7 bases. The CDR3 runs to 14 residues. After removal of 0 bases from V and 9 bases from J, the junction contained 8 bases not matched to a gene. The V gene's germline CDR1 is LNHNV and CDR2 YYDKDF (reference sequence). The CDR3 bases are TGTGCCACCAGCAGAGAGGGAGGGAACCGGGGGCAGTACTTC. Its protein is CATSREGGNRGQYF.

This clone has a handful of counts. This chain's CDR3 is CASSPGGYGTVGQYF. CDR3 nucleotide sequence: TGCGCCAGCAGTCCCGGGGGGTATGGCACCGTCGGGCAGTACTTC. This sequence joins TRBV5-1 and TRBJ2-7; 7 nucleotides align to TRBD2. The CDR3 is made up of 15 amino acids. Germline values: CDR1 SGHRS, CDR2 YFSETQ. The V segment lost 5 bases and the J segment 9 bases; nucleotides outside the gene matches: 17. The full variable domain, rest sourced from reference TRBV5-1 and TRBJ2-7, is KAGVTQTPRYLIKTRGQQVTLSCSPISGHRSVSWYQQTPGQGLQFLFEYFSETQRNKGNFPGRFSGRQFSNSRSEMNVSTLELGDSALYLCASSPGGYGTVGQYFGPGTRLTVT.

This clone has only a few counts. The V and J genes are TRBV5-4 and TRBJ1-2; no clear D gene. V was shortened by 0 bases and J by 8 bases, with 20 bases between the two germline ends. This CDR3 spans 16 amino acids. Germline V gene lookup returns CDR1 SGHNT and CDR2 YYREEE (reference sequence). The DNA of the CDR3 is TGTGCCAGCAGCTTGGTAAATAGGAGGGTTGAGGCCGGCTACACCTTC. Its translation: CASSLVNRRVEAGYTF.

This clone appeared a few times. The CDR3 protein is CASSPRHPPDTQYF. The CDR3 DNA is TGCGCCAGCAGCCCCCGACACCCGCCAGATACGCAGTATTTT. The chain is built from TRBV5-1 and TRBJ2-3, with D hard to call. Germline lookup yields CDR1 SGHRS and CDR2 YFSETQ. This CDR3 is 14 amino acids long. The V end lost 4 bases, the J end lost 4 bases, and 13 bases lay between the germline ends.

This clone was observed a handful of times. This CDR3 is CASSLQGGNQPQHF. The CDR3 DNA sequence: TGTGCCAGCAGTTTACAGGGTGGCAATCAGCCCCAGCATTTT. J is TRBJ1-5 and V is TRBV27, with a possible D match to TRBD1 (5 bases). Trimming left V 2 bases short and J 2 bases short, with 7 bases between. The length of the CDR3 is 14 residues. Germline-derived CDR1 and CDR2 are MNHEY and SMNVEV (reference sequence).

This clone was detected ten times or more. The chain couples TRBV7-9 to TRBJ2-5; D uncertain. The CDR3 is made up of 11 amino acids. Germline values: CDR1 SEHNR, CDR2 FQNEAQ (reference sequence). The V end lost 2 bases, the J end lost 4 bases, and 2 bases lay between the germline ends. CDR3 DNA sequence: TGTGCCAGCAGCTTACTAGAGACCCAGTACTTC. Its protein is CASSLLETQYF.

This clone was seen a handful of times. J is TRBJ2-5 and V is TRBV5-1, with D perhaps matching TRBD2 (5 bases). CDR1 and CDR2 (germline): SGHRS, YFSETQ. Trimming pared 6 bases from V and 1 base from J, leaving 19 bases between. The CDR3 spans 16 residues. The CDR3 bases are TGCGCCAGCAACTCGAACCCGGGAACCTCCCAAGAGACCCAGTACTTC. Residues: CASNSNPGTSQETQYF.

A single count supports this clone. This chain uses TRBV9 with TRBJ2-7; TRBD1 aligns across 7 bases. Germline loops: CDR1 SGDLS, CDR2 YYNGEE. The length of the CDR3 is 16 residues. V shed 4 bases and J 1 base; nucleotides not matched to a gene: 11. The CDR3 sequence is CASSPRPTGNSYEQYF. CDR3 coding DNA: TGTGCCAGCAGCCCTCGACCGACAGGGAATTCCTACGAGCAGTACTTC.

The chain joins TRBV30 to TRBJ2-1, with 7 bases matching TRBD1. With 7 bases clipped from V and 8 bases from J, the junction kept 11 bases outside the gene matches. This CDR3 is 13 amino acids long. The germline V gene encodes CDR1 GTSNPN and CDR2 SVGIG (reference sequence). In nucleotides, the CDR3 is TGTGCCTTTAATAGGGGGCTGGGGGATGAGCAGTTCTTC. Translating gives CAFNRGLGDEQFF.

This clone was counted a few times. The chain is built from TRBV29-1 and TRBJ1-2; D gene uncertain. Trimming pared 3 bases from V and 7 bases from J, leaving 15 bases between. The CDR3 consists of 13 residues. Germline V lookup: CDR1 SQVTM, CDR2 ANQGSEA. The CDR3 loop reads CSVDLRSGSGYTF. The CDR3 region has the DNA TGCAGCGTTGATTTAAGGTCAGGCAGTGGCTACACCTTC.

V is TRBV4-3 and J is TRBJ1-6; TRBD1 matches 10 bases. Trimming removed 4 bases from V and 9 bases from J; junction bases left unmatched: 6. The length of the CDR3 is 15 residues. The germline V gene encodes CDR1 LGHNA and CDR2 YSLEER. CDR3 DNA: TGCGCCAGCAGCCTTGGGACAGGGGAGGCTTCACCCCTCCACTTT. This gives the protein CASSLGTGEASPLHF.

This clone was counted only a few times. The genes are TRBV30 and TRBJ1-2; 7 positions agree with TRBD1. The CDR3 totals 13 residues. The V segment lost 4 bases and the J segment 7 bases; nucleotides outside the gene matches: 9. The germline V gene has CDR1 GTSNPN and CDR2 SVGIG (reference sequence). For the CDR3, the DNA is TGTGCCTGGACCCGACAGGGACGAGGTGGCTACACCTTC. Translation: CAWTRQGRGGYTF.

The CDR3 sequence: CASRGRDRSTDTQYF. In nucleotides, the CDR3 is TGTGCCAGCAGAGGTCGGGACAGGAGCACAGATACGCAGTATTTT. V is TRBV7-8 and J is TRBJ2-3, with 8 positions matching TRBD1. This CDR3 is built from 15 residues. Trimming took 6 bases from V and 0 from J; bases not matched to a gene: 5. Per the germline V gene, CDR1 is SGHVS and CDR2 is FQNEAQ.

The rearrangement links TRBV28 to TRBJ1-3; D uncertain. CDR1 and CDR2 from the germline V gene are MDHEN and SYDVKM. V gave up 3 bases and J gave up 2 bases, with 8 bases separating them. This CDR3 comprises 14 residues. The CDR3 DNA sequence: TGTGCCAGCAGTTTCGAACAAGCTGGAAACACCATATATTTT. Protein sequence: CASSFEQAGNTIYF. The full variable domain, in which reference TRBV28 and TRBJ1-3 provide the parts outside the CDR3, is DVKVTQSSRYLVKRTGEKVFLECVQDMDHENMFWYRQDPGLGLRLIYFSYDVKMKEKGDIPEGYSVSREKKERFSLILESASTNQTSMYLCASSFEQAGNTIYFGEGSWLTVV.

This clone came up a few times. The chain has TRBV25-1 and TRBJ1-1; D may be TRBD1 (6 bases). Germline V gene data show CDR1 as MGHDK and CDR2 as SYGVNS. The V and J ends lost 2 bases and 3 bases respectively, with 10 bases between them. This CDR3 contains 14 residues. In DNA form, the CDR3 reads TGTGCCAGCAGTGAACACAGGGATCACACTGAAGCTTTCTTT. It yields the protein CASSEHRDHTEAFF.

In this sample, this clone turned up a few times. CDR3 sequence reads: CSVSGTGREQFF. In nucleotides, the CDR3 is TGCAGCGTATCCGGGACAGGACGGGAGCAGTTCTTC. The chain links TRBV29-1 to TRBJ2-1; 8 bases agree with TRBD1. Trimming removed 6 bases from V and 10 bases from J; junction bases left unmatched: 8. Germline values: CDR1 SQVTM, CDR2 ANQGSEA. The CDR3 length is 12 residues.

The chain employs TRBV11-2 and TRBJ1-1; D not resolved. Trimming pared 2 bases from V and 12 bases from J, leaving 13 bases between. CDR3 length: 12 residues. The germline V gene encodes CDR1 SGHAT and CDR2 FQNNGV. This CDR3 reads CASSLIGGLPFF. CDR3 DNA: TGTGCCAGCAGCTTAATTGGAGGGTTGCCTTTCTTT.

A note on this clone: The sample carries other DNA sequences with the same CDR3. The J gene is TRBJ1-1, the V gene TRBV5-4, with a weak D call TRBD1 (5 bases). The CDR3 length is 15 residues. V was shortened by 4 bases and J by 4 bases, with 17 bases between the two germline ends. CDR1 is SGHNT and CDR2 is YYREEE in the germline V gene (reference sequence). The CDR3 coding sequence is TGTGCCAGCAGCCCTCGGGGGGGTCCGGGCACTGAAGCTTTCTTT. Translation gives CASSPRGGPGTEAFF.

This clone appeared a few times. This sequence joins TRBV29-1 and TRBJ2-7, with 11 bases lining up with TRBD2. Germline V gene data show CDR1 as SQVTM and CDR2 as ANQGSEA. The CDR3 runs to 14 residues. The J segment lost 7 bases and the V segment lost 5 bases, leaving 10 bases of the junction unmatched. CDR3 residues: CSVQTSGISSEQYF. The CDR3 DNA follows: TGCAGCGTTCAGACTAGCGGGATTTCGAGTGAGCAGTACTTC.

Only a few counts were recorded for this clone. The rearrangement uses TRBV28 and TRBJ1-2; D not certain. This CDR3 is 12 amino acids long. Germline CDR1 is MDHEN and CDR2 is SYDVKM. The germline V and J ends were trimmed by 6 bases and 1 base, with 6 bases remaining between them. The CDR3 is CASRRGNYGYTF. CDR3 in DNA: TGTGCCAGCAGGCGGGGTAACTATGGCTACACCTTC.